This is a list of T cell receptor beta chains from one sample in a study of shared clonotypes between healthy human individuals. Libraries were prepared by immunoSEQ multiplex PCR; TCRdb keeps only in-frame clonotypes and omits some of them. Of about 2 million clones in the sample, about 95% are singletons; the top ten hold 1% to 1.3%. Sequences were obtained from naive CD8+ T cells sorted from blood. These TCRs come from a man between 18 and 29 years old in good health. The conserved cysteine and the conserved F or W are not part of the CDR3 here.

V gene: TRBV13; J gene: TRBJ2-3; CDR3 protein: ASTEAGVSTDTQY
V gene: TRBV19; J gene: TRBJ2-7; CDR3 protein: ASSLGTGGYEQY
V gene: TRBV15; J gene: TRBJ1-4; CDR3 protein: ATSILQGNSNEKLF
V gene: TRBV11-2; J gene: TRBJ1-4; CDR3 protein: ASSLGEKLF
V gene: TRBV19; J gene: TRBJ1-1; CDR3 protein: ASSYATPNTEAF
V gene: TRBV11-1; J gene: TRBJ1-3; CDR3 protein: ASSPDRGFSGNTIY
V gene: TRBV9; J gene: TRBJ2-2; CDR3 protein: ASSVSGQGAGELF
V gene: TRBV9; J gene: TRBJ2-1; CDR3 protein: ASSVGGLAGYNEQF
V gene: TRBV18; J gene: TRBJ2-7; CDR3 protein: ASSLGGASYEQY
V gene: TRBV2; J gene: TRBJ2-7; CDR3 protein: ASSEYRVPYEQY
V gene: TRBV6-5; J gene: TRBJ2-5; CDR3 protein: ASSYDYQETQY
V gene: TRBV7-6; J gene: TRBJ1-3; CDR3 protein: ASSLDQSVGNTIY
V gene: TRBV7-6; J gene: TRBJ2-2; CDR3 protein: ASSIYGTSVAGELF
V gene: TRBV27; J gene: TRBJ2-7; CDR3 protein: ASSVDRTYEQY
V gene: TRBV2; J gene: TRBJ2-3; CDR3 protein: ASSEPPDTQY
V gene: TRBV2; J gene: TRBJ1-2; CDR3 protein: ASSTPAGDNNYGYT
V gene: TRBV7-3; J gene: TRBJ2-6; CDR3 protein: ASSLGQGAPGANVLT
V gene: TRBV29-1; J gene: TRBJ2-5; CDR3 protein: SVEEVERGVLETQY
V gene: TRBV7-9; J gene: TRBJ2-7; CDR3 protein: ASSPTGVGGGLIEQY
V gene: TRBV5-6; J gene: TRBJ2-1; CDR3 protein: TFGKQF
V gene: TRBV21-1; J gene: TRBJ2-6; CDR3 protein: ASSRQPNGGANVLT
V gene: TRBV11-2; J gene: TRBJ2-1; CDR3 protein: ASSLDPGRAGF
V gene: TRBV6-5; J gene: TRBJ2-1; CDR3 protein: ASSYISSYNEQF
V gene: TRBV4-1; J gene: TRBJ2-6; CDR3 protein: ASSQEGQGTFGANVLT
V gene: TRBV4-3; J gene: TRBJ2-1; CDR3 protein: ASSQDRRDEQF
V gene: TRBV9; J gene: TRBJ2-7; CDR3 protein: ASSVGGLSSYEQY
V gene: TRBV13; J gene: TRBJ2-3; CDR3 protein: ASSIGTSGRAEDTQY
V gene: TRBV27; J gene: TRBJ2-3; CDR3 protein: ASSLIGGGTDTQY
V gene: TRBV5-6; J gene: TRBJ1-1; CDR3 protein: ASGLGDSEAF
V gene: TRBV10-1; J gene: TRBJ2-1; CDR3 protein: ASSESTSPAYNEQF
V gene: TRBV28; J gene: TRBJ1-5; CDR3 protein: ASSLRWARDGYDQPQH
V gene: TRBV7-6; J gene: TRBJ2-1; CDR3 protein: ASSSTGRDYNEQF
V gene: TRBV30; J gene: TRBJ1-2; CDR3 protein: AWSVGPGYGYT
V gene: TRBV21-1; J gene: TRBJ1-2; CDR3 protein: ASRQGGAANYGYT
V gene: TRBV11-3; J gene: TRBJ1-3; CDR3 protein: ASSPTMVPGNTIY
V gene: TRBV30; J gene: TRBJ1-1; CDR3 protein: AWSWAGNTEAF
V gene: TRBV27; J gene: TRBJ2-1; CDR3 protein: ASSLRTSGSVGYNEQF
V gene: TRBV30; J gene: TRBJ1-2; CDR3 protein: AWSPAGVGGYT
V gene: TRBV6-1; J gene: TRBJ2-1; CDR3 protein: ASSPRGGFHNEQF
V gene: TRBV10-2; J gene: TRBJ2-5; CDR3 protein: ASSSGRETQY
V gene: TRBV29-1; J gene: TRBJ2-1; CDR3 protein: SVEVSSGLGEQF
V gene: TRBV23-1; J gene: TRBJ2-7; CDR3 protein: ASSQARDALGAYEQY
V gene: TRBV5-1; J gene: TRBJ2-7; CDR3 protein: ASSQPGTGEQY
V gene: TRBV2; J gene: TRBJ2-1; CDR3 protein: ASSETPLGEQF
V gene: TRBV9; J gene: TRBJ1-1; CDR3 protein: ASSVSKDSGVNTEAF
V gene: TRBV10-2; J gene: TRBJ1-5; CDR3 protein: ASSDGTGANQPQH
V gene: TRBV19; J gene: TRBJ1-6; CDR3 protein: ASSSPGTGEESPLH
V gene: TRBV19; J gene: TRBJ1-5; CDR3 protein: ASSTGQGTQPQH
V gene: TRBV18; J gene: TRBJ2-7; CDR3 protein: ASSPVSGGYEQY
V gene: TRBV6-1; J gene: TRBJ2-1; CDR3 protein: ASSDPEGRSYNEQF
V gene: TRBV7-6; J gene: TRBJ2-1; CDR3 protein: ASSASGEQF
V gene: TRBV27; J gene: TRBJ1-5; CDR3 protein: ASRIVGGNQPQH
V gene: TRBV27; J gene: TRBJ2-7; CDR3 protein: ASSLRDAYEQY
V gene: TRBV27; J gene: TRBJ2-3; CDR3 protein: ASSLRDTDTQY
V gene: TRBV21-1; J gene: TRBJ1-1; CDR3 protein: ASSKDLGWDTEAF